This passage covers 10 T cell receptor beta chains from one sample sequenced in a study of blood T cell repertoires in COVID-19. The repertoire was sequenced with immunoSEQ multiplex PCR; TCRdb's copy has only in-frame clones and lacks some. The sample carries about 400,000 clones, more than 75% recorded once. Material for sequencing was PBMCs or T cells enriched from blood (not recorded which). These receptors all come from a woman in her twenties or thirties who had recovered from COVID-19.

This chain uses TRBV11-2 with TRBJ1-6; 8 bases agree with TRBD1. V dropped 5 bases and J dropped 1; count of bases not matched to a gene: 4. Germline V lookup: CDR1 SGHAT, CDR2 FQNNGV. This CDR3 is 16 amino acids long. CDR3 sequence reads: CASSNRGRSYNSPLHF. In DNA form, the CDR3 reads TGTGCCAGCAGCAACAGGGGGAGGTCCTATAATTCACCCCTCCACTTT.

V usage is TRBV7-8 and J usage is TRBJ1-1; 10 bases align to TRBD1. Germline V CDR1 and CDR2: SGHVS, FQNEAQ. V lost 5 bases and J lost 0; bases outside the gene matches: 3. The CDR3 has 15 amino acids. In nucleotides, the CDR3 is TGTGCCAGCAGCCCTGGGACAGGGGTGAACACTGAAGCTTTCTTT. This codes for CASSPGTGVNTEAFF. The complete variable domain, with remaining parts taken from reference TRBV7-8 and TRBJ1-1, reads GAGVSQSPRYKVAKRGQDVALRCDPISGHVSLFWYQQALGQGPEFLTYFQNEAQLDKSGLPSDRFFAERPEGSVSTLKIQRTQQEDSAVYLCASSPGTGVNTEAFFGQGTRLTVV.

The chain carries TRBV30 and TRBJ1-2; D unresolved. The CDR3 consists of 13 residues. In germline, CDR1 is GTSNPN, CDR2 SVGIG (reference sequence). The V end was cut by 3 bases, the J end by 4 bases, with 12 bases between. The CDR3 protein is CAWSGIFAYGYTF. The CDR3 DNA reads as TGTGCCTGGAGCGGGATCTTCGCCTATGGCTACACCTTC.

The chain employs TRBV30 and TRBJ1-1; D gene uncertain. Trimming cost V 3 bases and J 4 bases, with 9 bases left between them. This CDR3 is built from 12 residues. Per the germline V gene, CDR1 is GTSNPN and CDR2 is SVGIG (reference sequence). The CDR3 sequence is CAWREAPTEAFF. The CDR3 DNA reads as TGTGCCTGGAGAGAGGCCCCCACTGAAGCTTTCTTT.

This sequence joins TRBV7-9 and TRBJ2-2, with a possible D match to TRBD2 (5 bases). This CDR3 contains 14 residues. The germline gives CDR1 SEHNR, CDR2 FQNEAQ (reference sequence). The V end lost 7 bases, the J end lost 3 bases, and 12 bases lay between the germline ends. The DNA for the CDR3 is TGTGCCAGCAACCCGGAGAGGGACACCGGGGAGCTGTTTTTT. Translating gives CASNPERDTGELFF.

The genes are TRBV11-2 and TRBJ2-4, with a possible D match to TRBD2 (5 bases). This CDR3 comprises 17 residues. Trimming took 0 bases from V and 0 from J, leaving 12 bases between them. Germline assignment: CDR1 SGHAT and CDR2 FQNNGV. CDR3 region: CASSLDVGIIAKNIQYF. DNA for the CDR3: TGTGCCAGCAGCTTAGATGTCGGGATCATAGCCAAAAACATTCAGTACTTC.

This chain joins TRBV10-3 and TRBJ2-1, with 8 nucleotides matching TRBD1. Germline V gives CDR1 ENHRY, CDR2 SYGVKD. J was trimmed by 0 bases and V by 6 bases; bases with no gene match: 16. The CDR3 covers 19 residues. The CDR3 loop reads CAISAAGTGRLSSYNEQFF. CDR3 DNA sequence: TGTGCCATCAGCGCTGCCGGGACAGGACGACTTAGCTCCTACAATGAGCAGTTCTTC.

This chain links TRBV10-3 with TRBJ2-2; 9 bases are shared with TRBD2. In germline, CDR1 is ENHRY, CDR2 SYGVKD. With 6 bases clipped from V and 4 bases from J, the junction kept 3 bases outside the gene matches. This CDR3 has 14 amino acids. The CDR3 region is CAIRETSGTGELFF. The CDR3 DNA reads as TGTGCCATCAGGGAGACTAGCGGCACCGGGGAGCTGTTTTTT.

The chain couples TRBV28 to TRBJ2-7; D unclear. The CDR3 length is 13 residues. V lost 2 bases and J lost 2, with 7 bases in between. Per germline, CDR1 MDHEN and CDR2 SYDVKM. DNA for the CDR3: TGTGCCAGCAGTTTAGAGGTCCCCTACGAGCAGTACTTC. It encodes CASSLEVPYEQYF.

The chain employs TRBV23-1 and TRBJ2-3; D is uncertain. TRBV23-1 is noted as an ORF with a role that remains uncertain. The CDR3 runs to 13 residues. The ends were cut back, 5 bases at V and 2 bases at J, with 8 bases in the middle. In DNA form, the CDR3 reads TGCGCCAGCAGTGAGACAACCACAGATACGCAGTATTTT. Translated: CASSETTTDTQYF.